This T cell receptor (beta chain) appears in the sequencing data of a study of CD8+CD57+ T cells in acquired aplastic anemia (dated by TCRdb to between 2018 and 2020). For context, the study as a whole: Extracted DNA from sorted CD4+ and CD8+ cells averaged around 3.3 ug, ranging from about 0.19 to 30 ug. CD8+CD57+ expansion was defined as frequency above the mean frequency observed in healthy subjects.

Genomic DNA served as template for TCR beta VDJ combination and CDR3 sequence profiling. An Illumina HiSeq 2000 was used for TCR repertoire sequencing. The study's processing was this. Repertoires were assessed using TRBV/TRBJ rearrangement plots, CDR3 size and DJ length profiles, and Simpson's diversity index. The most abundant DNA sequence in the deep sequencing data was taken as the immunodominant clone. CDR3 amino acid sequences were checked for sharing across subjects and were also compared against the VDJdb database and published repertoires. The public reads were reprocessed in TCRdb via fastp at Q25 and MiXCR, keeping in-frame beta chains. Each CDR3 protein gets just one entry, which takes the most common genes and DNA from the rows behind it. Clone size and V and J calls follow TCRdb, not the original study. Across this sample there are some 150,000 distinct CDR3 sequences, with about 70% seen only once. The top ten constitute approximately 42% of the sample.

Broad study findings and their caveats: Around 27 CD8+ CDR3 sequences were shared between patients and controls but appeared highly expressed in patients and within their immunodominant clones. CD8+ Simpson's diversity did not differ significantly between patients and healthy controls (P=0.060).

On this clonotype: Its cognate antigen has yet to be identified. No qualities accompany the bases; no much larger clone lies one base away.

Expansion of CD8+CD57+ cells had been shown by flow cytometry in the patients chosen for sequencing. Every patient had severe acquired aplastic anemia, diagnosed using the International Study of Aplastic Anemia and Agranulocytosis and Camitta criteria. No patient had received any therapy when blood was sampled. In this study, sorted CD4+ and CD8+ T cells from the blood of healthy subjects and of severe aplastic anemia patients had their TCR repertoires deep-sequenced. Patients were enrolled in the USA under clinicaltrials.gov protocols 00001620, 01623167, 00001397, 00071045, 00081523 and 00961064. Ficoll-Paque density gradient centrifugation was used to isolate peripheral blood mononuclear cells. Before DNA extraction, CD4+ and CD8+ T cells were sorted with FACS or magnetic beads. Sequencing was done on a sample of sorted CD4+, CD8+, or CD8+CD57+ T cells (not recorded which) from PBMCs. The receptor was derived from a human donor with aplastic anemia.

The nucleotides read TGCAGTGCTAGAGGGACAGGGCCTGATCTGAACACTGAAGCTTTCTTT. This encodes CSARGTGPDLNTEAFF. The chain joins TRBV20-1 to TRBJ1-1; TRBD1 fits 8 bases in the junction. V ends up 1 base short and J 0 bases short, with an unmatched junction base count of 7. The CDR3 goes from the cysteine to the phenylalanine over 16 residues. CDR3 DNA only is kept here, 48 bases in frame from base 1. Taken from the germline V gene (reference sequence), the CDR1 and CDR2 loops are DFQATT and SNEGSKA.